This TCR beta chain was sequenced during a study of beta chain features in type 1 diabetes. This CDR3 has 11 residues. CDR1 and CDR2 (germline): MGHDK, SYGVNS. Trimming left V 6 bases short and J 3 bases short, with 3 bases between. The sample holds a few counts of this clone. Its target is not known. Reverse transcribing all isolated RNA meant expressed TCRB transcripts were sequenced. The assay was immunoSEQ multiplex PCR, and TCRdb's table has in-frame clones only and misses some. The table lists about 650,000 clones, 9.5% to 15% of them singletons, with around 0.12% in the top ten. Overall study findings and caveats: In comparison with healthy donors, patients had naive, central memory and Treg TCRB repertoires that appeared more similar. Cells with high TCR expression could be over-represented when cDNA is sequenced. The question left open here concerned HLA type influencing TCRB rearrangement. In all four CD4+ subsets, TCRB CDR3 length was significantly, moderately reduced in type 1 diabetes.

Sorting produced populations that all topped 98% purity. Sequenced material: naive CD4+ T cells from blood. The chain employs TRBV25-1 and TRBJ2-4; D remains unclear. The sequence derives from a man aged 30-40 years with type 1 diabetes. This CDR3 is CASRGKNIQYF. The DNA for the CDR3 is TGTGCCAGCAGAGGCAAAAACATTCAGTACTTC.